Included here is one T cell receptor (beta chain) sequence, with context. This receptor's antigen is unknown. The CDR3 extends 3 residues past the end of the read, so its final part is completed from the germline J gene. The immunoSEQ assay used multiplex PCR to amplify TCR beta CDR3 regions from an average of about 1,200 ng of genomic DNA per sample. To correct primer bias, the assay used a complete synthetic TCR repertoire to set an amplification baseline. Amplicons were sequenced on the Illumina platform. The authors' pipeline ran thus. Sequences were error-corrected by clustering with frequency ratios and a modified nearest-neighbor algorithm, then analyzed in the immunoSEQ Analyzer with IMGT gene definitions. At each rarefaction depth, TCR richness and evenness were averaged across 20 rarefaction repeats, and any sample with fewer sequences than the depth was left out. V, D and J gene relative abundances were compared between groups with Wilcoxon rank sum tests, applying FDR correction. In the blinded duplicates, the intraclass correlation was about 95% for TCR richness and averaged about 80% across 65 to 85 gene segments. What TCRdb holds here is the immuneACCESS table cut down to in-frame rearrangements. Part of the clones is not present; checked against another copy, under half of the missing clones reflect an unresolved V gene, and the others are unexplained. D and trimming come from the DNA, and the V and J calls and clone size come from that table. The table kept for this sample lists about 40,000 clones. The top ten hold approximately 4.8% of the sample.

CDR1 is given as SNHLY and CDR2 as FYNNEI, both from the germline V gene. Deletion took 6 bases off V and 0 bases off J, with a span of 4 bases between the germline ends. Spanning cysteine to phenylalanine, the CDR3 consists of 12 amino acids. Only the CDR3 bases that were read are kept: 27 of them, in frame from base 1. The data originate from a study of T cells in women clearing cervical HPV infection (dated by TCRdb to the late 2010s). As for the study more broadly: Cases were roughly 23 women with histologically confirmed HPV16-related CIN3 or worse, including a couple of invasive cancers. The 20 to 25 controls were women who cleared a single incident HPV16 infection within 12 months without developing precancer or cancer. Blood from cases was collected at the visit at which the lesion was first identified, whereas blood from controls was collected once infection was no longer detected. Among cases, blood sampling came a median of about 150 days after lesion detection, with an interquartile range of roughly 85 to 200 days. Since only a few of the women had HLA typing available, the possibility that HLA type was acting as a confounder could not be ruled out. Nested within Costa Rica's Guanacaste HPV Natural History Study, an exploratory proof-of-principle case-control study compared TCR repertoires across cervical HPV16 outcomes. Cases and controls were matched on year of sample collection and on age within five years. Cases had a median age of roughly 35 years compared with under 40 for controls, and baseline characteristics showed no significant differences between the groups. In the parent cohort, about 10,000 women aged 18 or older were enrolled in Guanacaste, Costa Rica, during 1993 to 1994 and then followed for under nine years. Quality controls consisted of five blinded duplicates per group, for a total of some 60 samples made up of 50 participants and about ten replicates. Points the paper makes about the study in general: Whether associations preceded infection or resulted from infection could not be shown with the cross-sectional design, and effector/memory subsets and HPV-specific T cells were not isolated. Because the number of T cells per sample was unknown, the richness differences could reflect varying T-cell content rather than repertoire biology. CIN3+ cases had significantly higher TCR repertoire richness than controls across sequencing depths, but evenness did not differ between the groups. Cases had lower TRBV6-7 relative abundance than controls (approximately 0.11% versus 0.16%; Bonferroni P = 0.0008). By combining richness with V gene abundances, random forest classifiers separated cases from controls with an estimated AUC of roughly 0.8.

Every participant had a single incident cervical HPV16 infection, and prevalent HPV16 infections were excluded. Cervical HPV DNA was detected with MY09/MY11 PCR, and genotyping was done by dot-blot hybridization. Approximately 16 mL of heparinized blood were centrifuged, and the buffy coat was aliquoted, frozen at -30°C, then stored at -80°C. QIAGEN kits were used to extract genomic DNA from buffy coat specimens. This TCR was recovered from a woman aged 18-69 years with a cervical HPV16 infection that either progressed to CIN3+ or cleared (not recorded which). The sequenced material came from blood buffy coat. Recombination linked TRBV2 to TRBJ2-3; there is no confident call for the D gene. This receptor carries the CDR3 CASSYSTDTQYF. The covered CDR3 bases are TGTGCCAGCAGCTATAGCACAGATACG.